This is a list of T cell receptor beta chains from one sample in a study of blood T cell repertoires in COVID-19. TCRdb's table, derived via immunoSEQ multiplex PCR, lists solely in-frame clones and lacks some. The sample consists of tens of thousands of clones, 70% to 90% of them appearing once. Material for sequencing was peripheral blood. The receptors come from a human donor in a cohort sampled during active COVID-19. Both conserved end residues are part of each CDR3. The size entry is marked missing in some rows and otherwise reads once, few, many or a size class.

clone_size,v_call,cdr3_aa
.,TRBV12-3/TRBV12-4,CASSHRVYDEQFF
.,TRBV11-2,CASSATGDTRLGQYF
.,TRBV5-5,CASSLVGTGGGEQYF
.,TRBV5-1,CASSLGDYGYTF
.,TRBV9,CASSVEPGPGGNEQFF
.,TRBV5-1,CASSRGLDEQFF
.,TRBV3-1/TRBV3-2,CASREAGGTYNEQFF
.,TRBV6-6,CASSYLGQTTSYEQYF
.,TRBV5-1,CASSAPGHNNSPLHF
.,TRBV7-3,CASRGLNTEAFF
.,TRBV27,CASSALGSYNEQFF
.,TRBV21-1,CASSLGGHSYNEQFF
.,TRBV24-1,CATSDKGDEQFF
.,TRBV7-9,CAGARQNEQFF
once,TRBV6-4,CASSDGFLGTSGITQYF
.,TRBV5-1,CASSLTRGGGHEQYF
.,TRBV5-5,CASSSLAGEGYEQYF
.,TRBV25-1,CASSDWGGSPLHF
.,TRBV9,CASSVEGVSDEQFF
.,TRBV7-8,CASSPHWGGTSGVADTQYF